The clone carrying this TCR beta chain was found a few times. Patients all relapsed after autologous stem cell transplantation, and there was variation in brentuximab vedotin exposure. After thawing, PBMCs were subjected to magnetic negative selection to isolate CD8+ T cells. The entry originates in a study of PD-1 blockade in classical Hodgkin lymphoma. Libraries were prepared by immunoSEQ multiplex PCR; TCRdb keeps only in-frame clonotypes and omits some of them. The sample lists about 4,500 clones; just over 75% were seen once. Germline V lookup: CDR1 SEHNR, CDR2 FQNEAQ (reference sequence). This CDR3 comprises 13 residues. With 7 bases removed from V and 2 bases from J, the gap between germline ends came to 11 bases.

This chain uses TRBV7-9 with TRBJ1-2; D unclear. Sequencing used CD8+ T cells from blood, obtained at baseline. The sequence derives from a human donor with classical Hodgkin lymphoma. This chain's CDR3 is CASTAVENYGYTF. In nucleotides, the CDR3 is TGTGCCAGCACGGCGGTTGAGAACTATGGCTACACCTTC.